A selection of T cell receptor beta chains follows, all from one sample in a study of CD8 T cells in Susac syndrome. From the immunoSEQ multiplex PCR reads, TCRdb called clonotypes with MiXCR, one entry per CDR3 protein. The repertoire holds roughly 130,000 distinct CDR3 sequences, 95% seen once, with 0.11% in the top ten. Sequencing input: CD4+ T cells from PBMCs. The source is a human donor with multiple sclerosis. The CDR3 runs from the conserved cysteine through the conserved F or W.

v_call	cdr3_aa
TRBV9	CASSVDGGSDYGYTF
TRBV29-1	CSVQAGHSNQPQHF
TRBV24-1	CATSDLRDRAANTQYF
TRBV5-4	CASSGLQGAGTDTQYF
TRBV20-1	CSARTSGGARDTQYF
TRBV7-2	CASSLDPSRGGGTEAFF
TRBV20-1	CSAREDRTGGIQETQYF
TRBV6-6	CASTPGQGATGHLF
TRBV5-4	CASSLAAETQYF
TRBV9	CASSPSSDSSYNEQFF
TRBV7-2	CASSLAETQTQYF
TRBV29-1	CSVATANYGYTF
TRBV27	CASSRSGQGLNTEAFF
TRBV3-1	CASSQDYRVEPQHF
TRBV6-6	CASRQGALNEKLFF
TRBV20-1	CSAPGPGLTEAFF
TRBV30	CAGPRGIDGYTF
TRBV6-5	CASSSGYNSEQYF
TRBV3-1	CASSNLAGGTDTQYF
TRBV7-2	CASTPSWRGETGELFF
TRBV20-1	CSASFVDEQYF
TRBV25-1	CASILAGGNEQFF
TRBV12-3/TRBV12-4	CASSFRVRGSKKAFF
TRBV12-3/TRBV12-4	CASSAGGITDTQYF
TRBV20-1	CSAKGFRGHNEQFF
TRBV20-1	CSARDRGTGENYGYTF
TRBV6-2/TRBV6-3	CASSSFVERGNQPQHF
TRBV24-1	CATRGTGANTQYF
TRBV15	CATSRDTGWETQYF
TRBV5-1	CASSSRVGIRPGELFF
TRBV12-3/TRBV12-4	CASSTDRVGNQPQHF
TRBV2	CASSDRQPPRTQYF
TRBV29-1	CSIHSDTGYTF
TRBV20-1	CSAHDLTGGETQYF
TRBV7-9	CASSLGAGVETQYF
TRBV20-1	CSARESAGGNQPQHF
TRBV5-1	CASSSRQNLKNTEAFF
TRBV28	CASSPSNGYTF
TRBV2	CASTGQTNEKLFF
TRBV19	CASAGQTYSNQPQHF
TRBV18	CASSPGTVNEKLFF
TRBV12-3/TRBV12-4	CASSLYDLGFSYNEQFF
TRBV5-4	CASSKEVVSSEQFF